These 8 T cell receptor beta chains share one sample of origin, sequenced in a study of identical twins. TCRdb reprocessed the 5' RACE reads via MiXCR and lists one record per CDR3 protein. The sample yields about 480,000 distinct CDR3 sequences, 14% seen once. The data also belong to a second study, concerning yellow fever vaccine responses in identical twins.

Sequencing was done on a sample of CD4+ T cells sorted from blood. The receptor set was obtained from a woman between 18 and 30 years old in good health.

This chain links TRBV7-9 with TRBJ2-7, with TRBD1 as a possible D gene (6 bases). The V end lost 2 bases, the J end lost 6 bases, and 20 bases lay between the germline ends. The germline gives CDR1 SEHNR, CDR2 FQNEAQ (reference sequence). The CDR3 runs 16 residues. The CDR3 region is CASSLLGAVNSFEQYF. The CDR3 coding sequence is TGTGCCAGCAGCTTATTGGGGGCGGTAAACAGCTTCGAGCAGTACTTC.

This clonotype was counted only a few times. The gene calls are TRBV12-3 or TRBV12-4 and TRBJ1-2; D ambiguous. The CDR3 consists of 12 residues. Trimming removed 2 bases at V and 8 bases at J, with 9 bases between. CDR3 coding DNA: TGTGCCAGCAGTTTATCGGGTTTGGGCTACACCTTC. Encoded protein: CASSLSGLGYTF.

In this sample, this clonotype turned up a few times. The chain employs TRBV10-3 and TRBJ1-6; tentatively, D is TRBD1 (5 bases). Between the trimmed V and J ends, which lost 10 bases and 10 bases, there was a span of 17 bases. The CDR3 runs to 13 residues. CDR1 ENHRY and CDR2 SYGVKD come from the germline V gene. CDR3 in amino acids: CATREGLGSPLHF. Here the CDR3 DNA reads TGTGCCACCAGGGAGGGTTTAGGGTCACCCCTCCACTTT.

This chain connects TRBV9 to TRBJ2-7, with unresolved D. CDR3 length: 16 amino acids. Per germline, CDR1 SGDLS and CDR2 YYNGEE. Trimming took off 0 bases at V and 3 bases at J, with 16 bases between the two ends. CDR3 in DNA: TGTGCCAGCAGCGTAGGGGTCGGGCGGAGCCTCTACGAGCAGTACTTC. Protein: CASSVGVGRSLYEQYF.

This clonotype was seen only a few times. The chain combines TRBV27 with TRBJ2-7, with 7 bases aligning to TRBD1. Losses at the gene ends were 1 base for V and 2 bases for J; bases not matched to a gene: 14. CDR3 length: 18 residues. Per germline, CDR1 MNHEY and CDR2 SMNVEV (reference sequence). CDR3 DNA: TGTGCCAGCAGTTTATTGAGCCGCAACAGGGGTCAGACCTACGAGCAGTACTTC. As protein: CASSLLSRNRGQTYEQYF.

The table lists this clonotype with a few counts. Here the CDR3 DNA reads TGCGCCAGCAGGCGAGCTGCGGGACTAGCGGGAGCCACAGATACGCAGTATTTT. Translated, it gives CASRRAAGLAGATDTQYF. The chain couples TRBV5-1 to TRBJ2-3; 14 nucleotides match TRBD2. There are 18 residues in the CDR3. V shed 5 bases and J 2 bases; nucleotides not matched to a gene: 10. In germline, CDR1 is SGHRS, CDR2 YFSETQ.

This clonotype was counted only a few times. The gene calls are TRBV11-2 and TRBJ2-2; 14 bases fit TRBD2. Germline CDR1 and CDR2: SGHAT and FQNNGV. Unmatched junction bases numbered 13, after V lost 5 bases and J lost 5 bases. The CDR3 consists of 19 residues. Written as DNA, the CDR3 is TGTGCCAGCAGCCTAACTATTGGGACTAGCGGGAGTTTGACCGGGGAGCTGTTTTTT. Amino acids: CASSLTIGTSGSLTGELFF.

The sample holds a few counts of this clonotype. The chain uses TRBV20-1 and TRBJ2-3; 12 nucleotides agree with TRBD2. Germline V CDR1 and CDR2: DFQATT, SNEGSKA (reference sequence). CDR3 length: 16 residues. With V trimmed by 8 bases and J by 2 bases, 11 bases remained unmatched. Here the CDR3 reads CSKGGLAGGITDTQYF. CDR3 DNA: TGCAGTAAAGGGGGTCTAGCGGGGGGGATCACAGATACGCAGTATTTT.